This T cell receptor beta chain emerged from a study of blood T cell repertoires in COVID-19. Study in general: Samples of COVID-19 (acute and convalescent) were obtained from the United States, Italy and Spain. PBMCs, B-cell-depleted T cells, or T cells were the source of the cDNA or gDNA that made up the material.

Original analysis: From reference gene primer amplification, estimates of nucleated cell counts were derived. The data were produced by immunoSEQ multiplex PCR, yet TCRdb's version contains in-frame clones alone and is incomplete. That table supplies the V and J calls and clone size; D and trimming were determined from the DNA. This repertoire shows 170,000 or so clones, approximately 86% found once; its top ten account for more than 7.5%. Germline trimming cut 6 bases from V and 2 bases from J; bases unmatched to any gene: 11. Germline V gene data show CDR1 as SNHLY and CDR2 as FYNNEI. The CDR3 runs 16 residues.

The receptor was derived from a man aged 50 or older with active or convalescent COVID-19. The chain has TRBV2 and TRBJ1-2; 8 nucleotides line up with TRBD1. The sequenced material came from peripheral blood. CDR3 in amino acids: CASRAPTGVLNYGYTF. The CDR3 DNA is TGTGCCAGCAGGGCCCCGACAGGGGTCCTCAACTATGGCTACACCTTC.